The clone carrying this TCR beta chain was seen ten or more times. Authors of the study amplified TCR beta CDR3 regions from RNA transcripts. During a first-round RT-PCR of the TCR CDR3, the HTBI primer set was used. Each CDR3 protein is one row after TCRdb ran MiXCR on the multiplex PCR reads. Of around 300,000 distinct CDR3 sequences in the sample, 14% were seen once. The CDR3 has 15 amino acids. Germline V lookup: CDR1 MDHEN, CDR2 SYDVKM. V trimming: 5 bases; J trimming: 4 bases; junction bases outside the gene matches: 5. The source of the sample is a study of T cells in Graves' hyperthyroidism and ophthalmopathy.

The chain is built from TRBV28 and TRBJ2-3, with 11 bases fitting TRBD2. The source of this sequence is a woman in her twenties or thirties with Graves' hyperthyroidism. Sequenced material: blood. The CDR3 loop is CASSRLAGYSDTQYF. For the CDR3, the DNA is TGTGCCAGCAGTAGACTAGCGGGATACTCAGATACGCAGTATTTT.